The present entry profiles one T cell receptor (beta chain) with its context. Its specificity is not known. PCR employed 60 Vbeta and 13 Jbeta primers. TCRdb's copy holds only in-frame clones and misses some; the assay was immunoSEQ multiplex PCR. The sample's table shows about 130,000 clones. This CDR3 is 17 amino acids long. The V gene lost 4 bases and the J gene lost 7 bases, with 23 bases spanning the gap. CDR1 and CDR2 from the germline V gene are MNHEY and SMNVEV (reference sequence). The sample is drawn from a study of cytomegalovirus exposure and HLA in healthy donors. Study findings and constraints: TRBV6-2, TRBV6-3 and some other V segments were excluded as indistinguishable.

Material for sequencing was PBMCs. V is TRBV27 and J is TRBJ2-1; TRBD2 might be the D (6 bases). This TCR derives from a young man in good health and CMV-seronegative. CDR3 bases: TGTGCCAGCAGTTATAGGCAGCGGGCATCAGAGGGGAATGAGCAGTTCTTC. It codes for CASSYRQRASEGNEQFF.